The rows below give T cell receptor beta chains drawn from one sample of a study of blood T cells in healthy people across ages. TCRdb ran MiXCR on the 5' RACE reads and lists one entry per CDR3 protein. The sample contains some 320,000 distinct CDR3 sequences, roughly 26% of which appear only once. Sequencing input: blood. These receptors came from a woman aged 70 to 79 in good health. Both conserved end residues are part of each CDR3. A D gene is named only where the DNA matches it firmly. A clone size is listed for some rows: how often the clone was seen (once, few, many), or a class if it is expanded.

clone_size,j_call,d_call,v_call,cdr3_nt,cdr3_aa
few,TRBJ2-7,TRBD2,TRBV2,TGTGCCAGCAGTGATGGGGCCGGGACTAGCCGCGACGAGCAGTACTTC,CASSDGAGTSRDEQYF
few,TRBJ1-2,NA,TRBV5-6,TGTGCCAGCATACCCAGGGGAAGGATATTGGCGATGGGCTACACCTTC,CASIPRGRILAMGYTF
NA,TRBJ2-3,TRBD2,TRBV24-1,TGTGCCACCAGTCTAGCGGGAGGATCTGATACGCAGTATTTT,CATSLAGGSDTQYF
few,TRBJ1-4,TRBD1,TRBV10-2,TGCGCCAGCAGCACCGGGACAGGGCAAAAACTGTTTTTT,CASSTGTGQKLFF
NA,TRBJ2-5,TRBD2,TRBV7-2,TGTGCCAGCAGCTCAAGCGGGGGAGAGACCCAGTACTTC,CASSSSGGETQYF
NA,TRBJ1-3,NA,TRBV12-3/TRBV12-4,TGTGCCAGCACCCTCTACCAGAGCTCGGGCTCTGGAAACACCATATATTTT,CASTLYQSSGSGNTIYF
NA,TRBJ2-1,TRBD2,TRBV12-3/TRBV12-4,TGTGCCAGCAGACGAGGGACTAGCGGGAGTAGTGTTGAGCAGTTCTTC,CASRRGTSGSSVEQFF
few,TRBJ2-5,NA,TRBV29-1,TGCAGCGTCGCAGGTGGCAGGGGTGGGGAGACCCGGTACTTC,CSVAGGRGGETRYF
many,TRBJ1-6,NA,TRBV6-2/TRBV6-3,TGTGCCAGCACTTCCGGCAGAGAAAATTCACCCCTCCACTTT,CASTSGRENSPLHF
NA,TRBJ2-1,TRBD1,TRBV12-3/TRBV12-4,TGTGCCAGCACCACTGGTGCGGGACAGGGAGTAAATGAGCAGTTCTTC,CASTTGAGQGVNEQFF
NA,TRBJ1-1,NA,TRBV7-2,TGTGCCAGCAGCTTGAGACCGAACACTGAAGCTTTCTTT,CASSLRPNTEAFF
NA,TRBJ2-3,NA,TRBV12-3/TRBV12-4,TGTGCCAGCGACCGGAGGGGCACAGATACGCAGTATTTT,CASDRRGTDTQYF
few,TRBJ2-3,NA,TRBV7-2,TGTGCCAGCAGCTCCGGACTCCCAGATACGCAGTATTTT,CASSSGLPDTQYF
NA,TRBJ1-3,NA,TRBV7-6,TGTGCCAGCAGCTTAGGTGTGTTGGGTACATCCTCTGGAAACACCATATATTTT,CASSLGVLGTSSGNTIYF
few,TRBJ1-4,TRBD1,TRBV12-3/TRBV12-4,TGTGCCAGCAGCCTGGGACAGGGGCTGGTCGTTAATGAAAAACTGTTTTTT,CASSLGQGLVVNEKLFF
NA,TRBJ2-7,TRBD1,TRBV2,TGTGCCAGCAGTGGTGTGGAGACAGGGGCCTACGAGCAGTACTTC,CASSGVETGAYEQYF